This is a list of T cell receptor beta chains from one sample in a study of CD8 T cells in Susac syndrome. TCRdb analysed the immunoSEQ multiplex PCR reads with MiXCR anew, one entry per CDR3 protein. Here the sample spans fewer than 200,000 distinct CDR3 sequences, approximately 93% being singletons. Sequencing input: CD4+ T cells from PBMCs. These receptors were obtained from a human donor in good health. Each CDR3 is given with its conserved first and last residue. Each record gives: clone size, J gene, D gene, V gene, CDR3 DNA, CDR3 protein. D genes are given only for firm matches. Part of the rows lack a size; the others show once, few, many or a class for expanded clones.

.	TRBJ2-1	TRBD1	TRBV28	TGTGCCAGCAGCCGGGACAGTGGAACCTACAATGAGCAGTTCTTC	CASSRDSGTYNEQFF
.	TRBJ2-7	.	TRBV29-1	TGCAGCGTTTTTTCTCCGGCGGGCTACGAGCAGTACTTC	CSVFSPAGYEQYF
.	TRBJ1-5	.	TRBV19	TGTGCCAGTAGTCTGACTTTTTCGGGCCTATATAGCAATCAGCCCCAGCATTTT	CASSLTFSGLYSNQPQHF
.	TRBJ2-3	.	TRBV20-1	TGCAGTGCTAGTATCTACACAGATACGCAGTATTTT	CSASIYTDTQYF
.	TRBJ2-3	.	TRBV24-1	TGTGCCACCAGTGATTTCGGGCAGTCTCTTCGCACAGATACGCAGTATTTT	CATSDFGQSLRTDTQYF
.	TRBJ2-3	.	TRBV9	TGTGCCAGCAGCCCGCGTGACCTCATCTCCACAGATACGCAGTATTTT	CASSPRDLISTDTQYF
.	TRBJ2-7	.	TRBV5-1	TGCGCCAGCAGCTTGGATCCAGGTTCCTACGAGCAGTACTTC	CASSLDPGSYEQYF
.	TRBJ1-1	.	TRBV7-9	TGTGCCAGCAGCTTAGCGGCCATACTCCCTAAGAACACTGAAGCTTTCTTT	CASSLAAILPKNTEAFF
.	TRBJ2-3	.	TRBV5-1	TGCGCCAGCAGCGCCGAGGGGGTGGCGGATACGCAGTATTTT	CASSAEGVADTQYF
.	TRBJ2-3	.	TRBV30	TGTGCCTGCAGCCCGGACCTTTATACGCAGTATTTT	CACSPDLYTQYF
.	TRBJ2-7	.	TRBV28	TGTGCCAGCAGTTTAAGACCCCATCCCGGCGACTACGAGCAGTACTTC	CASSLRPHPGDYEQYF
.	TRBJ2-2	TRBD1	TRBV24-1	TGTGCCACCAGTGAGGAAGGACAGGTCGGGGTCACCGGGGAGCTGTTTTTT	CATSEEGQVGVTGELFF
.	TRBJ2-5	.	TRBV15	TGTGCCACCAGCAGCCCAGGGTCCAGAGAGTCGGCCCAGTACTTC	CATSSPGSRESAQYF
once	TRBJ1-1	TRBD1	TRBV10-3	TGTGCCATCAGGACGGGGACAGAGAACACTGAAGCTTTCTTT	CAIRTGTENTEAFF
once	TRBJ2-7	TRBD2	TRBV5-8	TGTGCCAGCAGCTTATTTCTAGCGGGGCCCGAGCAGTACTTC	CASSLFLAGPEQYF
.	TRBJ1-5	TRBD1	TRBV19	TGTGCCAGTAGTATACAGGGGGATCAGCCCCAGCATTTT	CASSIQGDQPQHF
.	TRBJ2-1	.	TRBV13	TGTGCCAGCAGCTTAGGGGCTTCCCCAATGGAGCAGTTCTTC	CASSLGASPMEQFF
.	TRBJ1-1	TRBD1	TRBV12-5	TGTGCTAGTGCCACCGGGACAGGGAACACTGAAGCTTTCTTT	CASATGTGNTEAFF
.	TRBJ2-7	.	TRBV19	TGTGCCAGTAGTATGATCGGGGGCTACGAGCAGTACTTC	CASSMIGGYEQYF
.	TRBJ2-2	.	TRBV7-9	TGTGCCAGCAGCTCGCGGACTTACGGGGAGCTGTTTTTT	CASSSRTYGELFF